The next 10 T cell receptor beta chains were all read from a single sample in a study of Ad26.COV2.S vaccination and SARS-CoV-2 variants listed by TCRdb under 2021. The sample's treatment or condition label is to be understood as: around 19 received Ad26.COV2.S at low or high dose, single or two shots; 5 received placebo; per-sample allocation not given. Repertoires of vaccine and placebo recipients were sequenced from samples taken on day 63 after the first injection. Library preparation used the immunoSEQ multiplex PCR assay. TCRdb provides this immuneACCESS table in a form limited to in-frame rearrangements. Some clones are lacking; in checked studies, under half of them reflect an unresolved V gene, and why the rest are absent is not known. For this sample there are approximately 420,000 clones; more than 75% appear just once. Less than 4% of the sample lies in the top ten. Material: peripheral blood, obtained in a trial of Ad26.COV2.S vaccine versus placebo. These TCRs come from a person between 18 and 59 years old who received the Ad26.COV2.S COVID-19 vaccine or a placebo.

V is TRBV14 and J is TRBJ1-1; possible D gene TRBD1, 5 bases. The V and J ends lost 1 base and 5 bases respectively, with 23 bases between them. The CDR3 is 18 residues long. Germline CDR1 SGHDN, CDR2 FVKESK. The CDR3 sequence is CASSQGPSIGGAGTEAFF. The CDR3 nucleotides read TGTGCCAGCAGCCAAGGCCCTTCGATCGGAGGGGCCGGGACTGAAGCTTTCTTT.

The chain employs TRBV7-3 and TRBJ2-3; D remains unclear. CDR1 and CDR2 from the germline V gene are SGHTA and FQGTGA. The length of the CDR3 is 15 residues. With 2 bases removed from V and 1 base from J, the gap between germline ends came to 10 bases. CDR3 coding DNA: TGTGCCAGCAGCTTAGGCCTTTCGGGCACAGATACGCAGTATTTT. It translates to CASSLGLSGTDTQYF. Filled out from reference TRBV7-3 and TRBJ2-3, the complete variable domain reads GAGVSQTPSNKVTEKGKYVELRCDPISGHTALYWYRQSLGQGPEFLIYFQGTGAADDSGLPNDRFFAVRPEGSVSTLKIQRTERGDSAVYLCASSLGLSGTDTQYFGPGTRLTVL.

This clone appeared once. V and J are TRBV6-6 and TRBJ1-1; D ambiguous. CDR1 and CDR2 (germline): MNHNY, SVGAGI (reference sequence). V was trimmed by 0 bases and J by 4 bases, leaving 9 bases between them. The CDR3 is 14 amino acids. CDR3 residues: CASSYSGSGTEAFF. In nucleotides, the CDR3 is TGTGCCAGCAGTTACTCGGGCAGTGGCACTGAAGCTTTCTTT.

The chain carries TRBV19 and TRBJ2-3; 12 positions agree with TRBD2. V was clipped by 4 bases and J by 7 bases; unmatched bases: 9. From germline, CDR1 is LNHDA and CDR2 SQIVND (reference sequence). The CDR3 spans 16 residues. The CDR3 DNA sequence: TGTGCCAGTAGTACCCTAGCGGGGGGGTTGGTAAATACGCAGTATTTT. Encoded protein: CASSTLAGGLVNTQYF.

The V gene is TRBV3-1 (or the pseudogene TRBV3-2), the J gene TRBJ1-3, with unresolved D. The V gene lost 1 base and the J gene lost 2 bases, with 15 bases spanning the gap. From germline, CDR1 is LGHDT and CDR2 YNNKEL (reference sequence). The CDR3 is 17 residues long. The CDR3 nucleotides read TGTGCCAGCAGCCAAGTACTGGCCAGCCTAACTGGAAACACCATATATTTT. Protein sequence: CASSQVLASLTGNTIYF.

This clone occurred once. The CDR3 sequence: CASSEAQEVSPLHF. CDR3 DNA sequence: TGTGCCAGCAGTGAAGCGCAAGAGGTTTCACCCCTCCACTTT. The chain links TRBV2 to TRBJ1-6; D is undetermined. The CDR3 sequence is 14 residues long. CDR1 and CDR2 (germline): SNHLY, FYNNEI. V was clipped by 0 bases and J by 9 bases, with 9 bases between them.

J is TRBJ2-1 and V is TRBV7-3, with 8 bases identical to TRBD1. V dropped 5 bases and J dropped 4; count of bases not matched to a gene: 7. Per the germline V gene, CDR1 is SGHTA and CDR2 is FQGTGA. The CDR3 spans 15 residues. The CDR3 spells CASSANRGTYNEQFF. The CDR3 DNA follows: TGTGCCAGCAGCGCCAACAGGGGGACTTACAATGAGCAGTTCTTC.

The gene calls are TRBV6-5 and TRBJ2-5, with 7 nucleotides matching TRBD1. Germline V lookup: CDR1 MNHEY, CDR2 SVGAGI. This CDR3 has 15 amino acids. V shed 7 bases, J shed 4 bases, and the junction held 12 bases outside the gene matches. CDR3 residues: CASNIDRVGAETQYF. In DNA form, the CDR3 reads TGTGCCAGCAATATAGACAGGGTCGGTGCAGAGACCCAGTACTTC.

The rearrangement joins TRBV10-3 to TRBJ1-2; D is uncertain. V lost 9 bases and J lost 6, with 11 bases in between. Germline V CDR1 and CDR2: ENHRY, SYGVKD. The CDR3 has 11 residues. CDR3 residues: CAIRTEDGYTF. CDR3 nucleotide sequence: TGTGCCATACGGACGGAGGATGGCTACACCTTC.

The chain is built from TRBV7-6 and TRBJ1-4; 9 bases are shared with TRBD1. The germline V gene has CDR1 SGHVS and CDR2 FNYEAQ. J was trimmed by 7 bases and V by 4 bases; bases with no gene match: 4. This CDR3 is 14 amino acids long. The DNA of the CDR3 is TGTGCCAGCAGCTCACAGGGGGCGGGTGAAAAACTGTTTTTT. It translates to CASSSQGAGEKLFF.